This paragraph reports one TCR beta chain. What it binds is unknown. The CDR3 consists of 16 residues. Per the germline V gene, CDR1 is SEHNR and CDR2 is FQNEAQ (reference sequence). This sample was included in a study of T cells expressing NK-cell markers. About the research overall: TCR beta repertoires came from sorted CD3+CD56+NKG2C+, CD3+CD56+NKG2C- and CD3+CD56-NKG2C+ T cells. Study results and limitations: Several of the donors also had these clonotypes leading their CD3+CD56-NKG2C+ fraction.

TCRdb reprocessed the 5' RACE reads, keeping one entry per CDR3 protein, no DNA. The sample table includes hundreds of thousands of distinct CDR3 sequences. Sequencing input: blood T cells: a sorted CD56 or NKG2C T cell subset, CD4+ or CD8+ T cells, or bulk PBMC T cells (not recorded which). This TCR was sampled from a man aged 18-70 years in good health. The chain carries TRBV7-9 and TRBJ2-7; TCRdb's assignment of TRBD1 cannot be checked, as there is no DNA. CDR3 protein: CASSLTRQGVAYEQYF.